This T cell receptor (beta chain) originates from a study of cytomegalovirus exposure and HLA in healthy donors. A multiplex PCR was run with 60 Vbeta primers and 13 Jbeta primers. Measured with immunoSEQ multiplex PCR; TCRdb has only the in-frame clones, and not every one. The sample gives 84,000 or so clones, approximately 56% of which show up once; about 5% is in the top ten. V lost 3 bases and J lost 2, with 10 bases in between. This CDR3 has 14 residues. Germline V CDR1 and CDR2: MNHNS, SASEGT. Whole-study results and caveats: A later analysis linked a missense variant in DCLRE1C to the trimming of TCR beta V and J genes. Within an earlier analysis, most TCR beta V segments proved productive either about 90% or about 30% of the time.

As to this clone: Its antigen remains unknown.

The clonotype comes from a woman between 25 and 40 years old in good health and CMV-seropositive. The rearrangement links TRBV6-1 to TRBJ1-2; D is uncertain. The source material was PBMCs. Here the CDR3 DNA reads TGTGCCAGCAGTGACATACAGTGGAACTATGGCTACACCTTC. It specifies CASSDIQWNYGYTF.